These 3 T cell receptor beta chains came from one sample sequenced in a study of blood T cell repertoires in COVID-19. Produced via immunoSEQ multiplex PCR; TCRdb's table is partial and in-frame only. In the table there are over 250,000 clones, about 91% of which are singletons. Sequenced sample: PBMCs or T cells enriched from blood (not recorded which). The receptors were sampled from a woman aged 18-29 years who had recovered from COVID-19.

The J gene is TRBJ1-1, the V gene TRBV5-1; a possible D gene is TRBD1 (6 bases). The CDR3 sequence is 15 residues long. Trimming removed 0 bases at V and 3 bases at J, with 12 bases between. Germline assignment: CDR1 SGHRS and CDR2 YFSETQ. The CDR3 loop is CASSLDTPGDTEAFF. In DNA, the CDR3 is TGCGCCAGCAGCTTGGACACGCCAGGGGACACTGAAGCTTTCTTT.

The V gene is TRBV29-1, the J gene TRBJ2-1; TRBD2 is a possible D gene (6 bases). V lost 5 bases and J 7 bases, leaving 12 bases between the germline ends. The CDR3 is 12 amino acids. Germline loops: CDR1 SQVTM, CDR2 ANQGSEA. CDR3 amino acids: CSVPGTLNEQFF. CDR3 sequence (DNA): TGCAGCGTTCCCGGGACTTTGAATGAGCAGTTCTTC.

V gene TRBV7-6 combines with J gene TRBJ2-1, with 13 positions matching TRBD2. The V gene's germline CDR1 is SGHVS and CDR2 FNYEAQ. The CDR3 has 17 residues. V gave up 1 base and J gave up 5 bases; unmatched junction bases: 5. This CDR3 is CASSLVGTSGTHNEQFF. The CDR3 nucleotides are TGTGCCAGCAGCTTAGTCGGGACTAGCGGGACACACAATGAGCAGTTCTTC. Variable domain in full (rest from reference TRBV7-6 and TRBJ2-1): GAGVSQSPRYKVTKRGQDVALRCDPISGHVSLYWYRQALGQGPEFLTYFNYEAQQDKSGLPNDRFSAERPEGSISTLTIQRTEQRDSAMYRCASSLVGTSGTHNEQFFGPGTRLTVL.